This is a list of T cell receptor beta chains from one sample in a study of blood T cells in healthy people across ages. TCRdb itself ran the 5' RACE reads through MiXCR, one entry per CDR3 protein. The sample has over 1,200,000 distinct CDR3 sequences, 45% to 70% seen once; the top ten hold 6.5% to 8.5%. Sequenced input: blood. The source of these receptors is a man between 18 and 29 years old in good health. Both conserved end residues are part of each CDR3. D genes are given only for firm matches. Size is stated for part of the rows, as once, few or many counts, or as a class when the clone is expanded.

j_call clone_size d_call v_call cdr3_aa cdr3_nt
TRBJ2-5 . . TRBV4-1 CASSQVREQETQYF TGCGCCAGCAGCCAAGTGAGGGAACAAGAGACCCAGTACTTC
TRBJ1-2 . . TRBV25-1 CATKHSYGYTF TGTGCCACCAAGCATAGCTATGGCTACACCTTC
TRBJ1-6 . . TRBV7-9 CASSLGLSSPLHF TGTGCCAGCAGCTTAGGGTTGAGCTCACCCCTCCACTTT
TRBJ1-4 . . TRBV5-1 CASSLDTGLPNEKLFF TGCGCCAGCAGCTTGGATACAGGGCTACCGAATGAAAAACTGTTTTTT
TRBJ2-1 few . TRBV5-5 CASSLEWTNNEQFF TGTGCCAGCAGCTTGGAGTGGACCAACAATGAGCAGTTCTTC
TRBJ2-3 once . TRBV7-2 CAGSLRGSGRDMQYF TGTGCCGGCAGCTTAAGGGGGTCGGGGCGGGATATGCAGTATTTT
TRBJ2-7 . . TRBV4-3 CASNQGARDTYEQYF TGCGCCAGCAACCAAGGGGCCAGGGATACCTACGAGCAGTACTTC
TRBJ2-7 few . TRBV27 CASRSNYEQYF TGTGCCAGCAGGTCTAACTACGAGCAGTACTTC
TRBJ2-1 . . TRBV27 CASSFLGIGEQFF TGTGCCAGCAGTTTCTTAGGCATCGGTGAGCAGTTCTTC
TRBJ2-6 . TRBD2 TRBV11-2 CASSLVAGERANVLTF TGTGCCAGCAGCTTAGTAGCGGGTGAAAGGGCCAACGTCCTGACTTTC
TRBJ1-5 once TRBD1 TRBV6-2/TRBV6-3 CASSYSARGDQPQHF TGTGCCAGCAGTTACTCGGCCAGGGGGGATCAGCCCCAGCATTTT
TRBJ1-1 . TRBD1 TRBV3-1 CASSFRTGENTEAFF TGTGCCAGCAGCTTCCGGACAGGGGAGAACACTGAAGCTTTCTTT
TRBJ2-7 once . TRBV12-5 CASGLGKVEQYF TGTGCTAGTGGTTTGGGTAAAGTCGAGCAGTACTTC
TRBJ2-7 . TRBD2 TRBV7-2 CASSLVGGSGSKEQYF TGTGCCAGCAGCTTAGTTGGGGGTAGCGGGTCGAAGGAGCAGTACTTC
TRBJ2-7 . . TRBV10-3 CAISGGASYSYEQYF TGTGCCATCAGCGGCGGGGCGTCCTACTCCTACGAGCAGTACTTC
TRBJ2-3 . TRBD2 TRBV4-3 CASSRQLAGNTDTQYF TGCGCCAGCAGCCGCCAACTAGCGGGTAACACAGATACGCAGTATTTT
TRBJ2-4 . . TRBV20-1 CSARTVNIQYF TGCAGTGCTCGGACAGTTAACATTCAGTACTTC
TRBJ1-1 . . TRBV3-1 CASSPRGKVNTEAFF TGTGCCAGCAGCCCCCGAGGAAAGGTAAACACTGAAGCTTTCTTT
TRBJ2-1 . . TRBV18 CASLAIQVNEQFF TGTGCCAGCCTAGCGATACAGGTTAATGAGCAGTTCTTC
TRBJ2-5 many . TRBV12-3/TRBV12-4 CASSWGQETQYF TGTGCCAGCAGCTGGGGCCAAGAGACCCAGTACTTC
TRBJ2-7 . TRBD1 TRBV20-1 CSARAPWDRNTIEEYF TGCAGTGCTAGAGCCCCCTGGGACAGAAATACGATTGAGGAGTACTTC
TRBJ2-2 . . TRBV7-2 CASSLFRDTGELFF TGTGCCAGCAGCTTATTTAGGGACACCGGGGAGCTGTTTTTT
TRBJ1-1 . . TRBV4-1 CASSPRNRAYTEAFF TGCGCCAGCAGCCCACGCAACAGGGCATACACTGAAGCTTTCTTT
TRBJ2-6 . . TRBV29-1 CSVEEFGGANVLTF TGCAGCGTTGAAGAGTTTGGTGGGGCCAACGTCCTGACTTTC
TRBJ1-4 . . TRBV12-3/TRBV12-4 CASSKTEVNEKLFF TGTGCCAGCAGTAAGACAGAGGTGAACGAAAAACTGTTTTTT
TRBJ2-3 . . TRBV12-3/TRBV12-4 CASSLARSRGGTDTQYF TGTGCCAGCAGTTTAGCGAGGAGTAGAGGGGGCACAGATACGCAGTATTTT
TRBJ2-3 . . TRBV27 CASRYLSTDTQYF TGTGCCAGCAGGTACCTTAGCACAGATACGCAGTATTTT
TRBJ2-7 . TRBD1 TRBV20-1 CSARTPGQDEQYF TGCAGTGCTAGAACTCCCGGACAGGACGAGCAGTACTTC
TRBJ2-1 few . TRBV27 CASTLGLGWNEQFF TGTGCCAGCACCTTGGGTTTGGGGTGGAATGAGCAGTTCTTC
TRBJ2-6 . . TRBV4-3 CASSHRTAGVNVLTF TGCGCCAGCAGCCACAGGACAGCTGGGGTCAACGTCCTGACTTTC
TRBJ1-4 . . TRBV6-5 CASSYAGTMGGTNEKLFF TGTGCCAGCAGTTACGCCGGGACAATGGGGGGGACTAATGAAAAACTGTTTTTT
TRBJ2-3 . TRBD1 TRBV12-3/TRBV12-4 CAGSLTGISTDTQYF TGTGCCGGCAGTCTGACAGGGATAAGCACAGATACGCAGTATTTT
TRBJ2-1 . . TRBV11-2 CASSFSPTNPREQFF TGTGCCAGCAGCTTCTCCCCCACGAACCCCAGGGAGCAGTTCTTC
TRBJ2-7 . TRBD2 TRBV20-1 CSARPRDYEPEQYF TGCAGTGCTAGACCCCGGGACTATGAGCCCGAGCAGTACTTC
TRBJ1-2 . . TRBV4-1 CASSQEIGSPYGYTF TGCGCCAGCAGCCAAGAAATAGGCAGTCCCTATGGCTACACCTTC
TRBJ2-7 many . TRBV6-2/TRBV6-3 CASSLGHLYEQYF TGTGCCAGCAGTTTGGGGCACCTCTACGAGCAGTACTTC
TRBJ2-1 . . TRBV7-8 CASSLVARSSYNEQFF TGTGCCAGCAGCTTAGTGGCTCGGAGCTCCTACAATGAGCAGTTCTTC
TRBJ1-2 . . TRBV15 CATSRDRQIPYGYTF TGTGCCACCAGCAGAGATCGTCAAATCCCGTATGGCTACACCTTC
TRBJ1-2 . . TRBV7-2 CASSWGRGKPYGYTF TGTGCCAGCAGCTGGGGGCGGGGGAAACCCTATGGCTACACCTTC
TRBJ1-2 . . TRBV12-3/TRBV12-4 CASSLRDRNYGYTF TGTGCCAGCAGTCTACGGGACCGGAACTATGGCTACACCTTC
TRBJ2-7 few TRBD1 TRBV7-6 CASSSVAGTGTSYEQYF TGTGCCAGCAGCTCCGTGGCTGGGACAGGGACTTCCTACGAGCAGTACTTC
TRBJ1-2 . TRBD1 TRBV6-6 CASSPGGRGGDYGYTF TGTGCCAGCAGCCCCGGGGGTAGAGGGGGCGACTATGGCTACACCTTC
TRBJ2-3 . . TRBV4-3 CASSQDVRRTSTDTQYF TGCGCCAGCAGCCAAGATGTCCGGAGAACTAGCACAGATACGCAGTATTTT
TRBJ1-4 . TRBD1 TRBV20-1 CSATTGGQATNEKLFF TGCAGTGCGACAACAGGGGGTCAGGCAACTAATGAAAAACTGTTTTTT
TRBJ2-4 few . TRBV20-1 CSANTGPPDIQYF TGCAGTGCCAATACGGGCCCGCCAGACATTCAGTACTTC
TRBJ2-2 . . TRBV30 CAWSFTRTPVELFF TGTGCCTGGAGCTTCACCCGGACTCCCGTCGAGCTGTTTTTT
TRBJ1-2 few . TRBV10-3 CAISSGRVIGGYTF TGTGCCATCAGCTCGGGCCGAGTCATCGGTGGCTACACCTTC
TRBJ2-1 . TRBD2 TRBV20-1 CSALAGGFNEQFF TGCAGTGCTTTAGCGGGAGGGTTCAATGAGCAGTTCTTC
TRBJ2-1 . TRBD2 TRBV29-1 CSVVAGGVNEQFF TGCAGCGTTGTGGCGGGAGGGGTGAATGAGCAGTTCTTC
TRBJ2-5 . . TRBV29-1 CSVGQGLGETQYF TGCAGCGTTGGTCAGGGGCTTGGTGAGACCCAGTACTTC
TRBJ2-3 few . TRBV7-9 CASSKTGSLRTQYF TGTGCCAGCAGCAAAACAGGCTCATTACGCACGCAGTATTTT
TRBJ2-4 . TRBD1 TRBV11-2 CASSPPGQGLRNIQYF TGTGCCAGCAGCCCTCCGGGACAGGGGTTGAGAAACATTCAGTACTTC